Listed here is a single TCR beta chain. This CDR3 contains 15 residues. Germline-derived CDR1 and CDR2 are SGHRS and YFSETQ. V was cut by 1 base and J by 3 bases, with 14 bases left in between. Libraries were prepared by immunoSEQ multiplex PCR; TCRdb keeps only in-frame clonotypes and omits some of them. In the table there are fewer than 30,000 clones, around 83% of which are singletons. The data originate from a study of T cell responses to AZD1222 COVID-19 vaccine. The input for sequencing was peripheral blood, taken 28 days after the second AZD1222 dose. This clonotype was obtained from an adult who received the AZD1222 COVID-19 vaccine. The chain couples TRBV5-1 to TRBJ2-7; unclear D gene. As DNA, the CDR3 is TGCGCCAGCAGCTTGCTATCGGGTCAGGTCTACGAGCAGTACTTC. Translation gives CASSLLSGQVYEQYF.